The rows below give T cell receptor beta chains drawn from one sample of a study of cytomegalovirus exposure and HLA in healthy donors. Profiling relied on immunoSEQ multiplex PCR, and the TCRdb table lists in-frame clones only, not all of them. The sample lists roughly 100,000 clones, roughly 76% occurring once. The material sequenced was PBMCs. The source of these receptors is a man aged 25 to 40 in good health and CMV-seropositive. Both conserved end residues are part of each CDR3. A D gene is named only where the DNA matches it firmly. Where a row states a size, it is once, few, many or the class of an expanded clone; other rows omit it.

clone size | J gene | V gene | D gene | CDR3 protein | CDR3 DNA
- | TRBJ2-7 | TRBV5-1 | - | CASSLSSGPSGEQYF | TGCGCCAGCAGCTTGTCGTCAGGGCCTAGTGGCGAGCAGTACTTC
- | TRBJ1-5 | TRBV14 | TRBD1 | CATIRFPSGQALSNQPQHF | TGTGCCACCATCCGATTCCCCTCCGGACAGGCTCTTAGCAATCAGCCCCAGCATTTT
once | TRBJ2-3 | TRBV10-2 | TRBD2 | CASSAGTSGGAPDTQYF | TGCGCCAGCAGTGCTGGGACTAGCGGGGGGGCCCCAGATACGCAGTATTTT
- | TRBJ2-5 | TRBV4-3 | - | CASSQGYDRYETQYF | TGCGCCAGCAGCCAAGGTTATGACAGATATGAGACCCAGTACTTC
few | TRBJ2-7 | TRBV7-9 | - | CASSLAFGRDNEQYF | TGTGCCAGCAGCTTAGCCTTCGGCAGGGACAACGAGCAGTACTTC
once | TRBJ2-7 | TRBV10-1 | - | CASSEYRPGWIPSYEQYF | TGCGCCAGCAGTGAGTATCGGCCAGGGTGGATCCCCTCCTACGAGCAGTACTTC
- | TRBJ1-3 | TRBV11-3 | - | CASSLRGNTIYF | TGTGCCAGCAGCTTACGTGGAAACACCATATATTTT
- | TRBJ1-4 | TRBV2 | - | CASNSWDTTNEKLFF | TGTGCCAGCAACTCCTGGGACACAACTAATGAAAAACTGTTTTTT
- | TRBJ1-2 | TRBV28 | - | CASTVGPHLDYGYTF | TGTGCCAGCACAGTGGGCCCCCACCTGGACTATGGCTACACCTTC
- | TRBJ1-5 | TRBV5-1 | - | CASSLRGSQPQHF | TGCGCCAGCAGCTTAAGGGGGTCTCAGCCCCAGCATTTT
- | TRBJ1-1 | TRBV4-3 | - | CASSYTGGSETEAFF | TGCGCCAGCAGCTACACGGGGGGCAGTGAGACTGAAGCTTTCTTT
- | TRBJ1-6 | TRBV7-2 | TRBD1 | CASSLGGWDSRNSPLHF | TGTGCCAGCAGCTTAGGGGGGTGGGACAGCCGTAATTCACCCCTCCACTTT
- | TRBJ2-7 | TRBV28 | - | CASSAHSGTSYEQYF | TGTGCCAGCAGTGCCCACTCAGGTACCTCCTACGAGCAGTACTTC
- | TRBJ1-6 | TRBV4-2 | - | CASSLRLSNNSPLHF | TGTGCCAGCAGCTTACGACTGAGTAATAATTCACCCCTCCACTTT
- | TRBJ2-1 | TRBV2 | - | CASSERSGTGRLDEQFF | TGTGCCAGCAGTGAAAGAAGTGGTACAGGGCGGCTCGATGAGCAGTTCTTC
- | TRBJ1-1 | TRBV29-1 | - | CSAQRGGYRTEAFF | TGCAGCGCCCAAAGGGGGGGATATCGCACTGAAGCTTTCTTT
few | TRBJ2-5 | TRBV13 | TRBD2 | CASSLEGGETQYF | TGTGCCAGCAGCTTAGAGGGAGGGGAGACCCAGTACTTC
- | TRBJ2-3 | TRBV5-1 | TRBD2 | CASSLDPAGGGTDTQYF | TGCGCCAGCAGCTTGGATCCAGCGGGGGGGGGCACAGATACGCAGTATTTT
once | TRBJ1-4 | TRBV5-6 | - | CASSLFPPRNEKLFF | TGTGCCAGCAGCTTGTTCCCTCCTAGGAATGAAAAACTGTTTTTT
- | TRBJ2-5 | TRBV18 | TRBD1 | CASSTGTVETQYF | TGTGCCAGCTCAACCGGGACAGTGGAGACCCAGTACTTC
- | TRBJ2-4 | TRBV5-1 | - | CASSKGQFGNIQYF | TGCGCCAGCAGCAAAGGACAGTTTGGGAACATTCAGTACTTC
- | TRBJ1-1 | TRBV30 | - | CAWNPGGADTEAFF | TGTGCCTGGAACCCGGGGGGCGCGGACACTGAAGCTTTCTTT